Presented here are 5 T cell receptor beta chains from one specimen sequenced in a study of human T cells and chemical hapten exposure. The time point is: pre-sensitization, week 0. The treatment here: therapeutic diphenylcyclopropenone sensitization with weekly scalp DPC. Each CDR3 protein gets one entry after TCRdb re-called the RACE reads with MiXCR. Among about 270,000 distinct CDR3 sequences listed, approximately 8% were seen once. The specimen comprised whole blood, sampled in connection with sensitization to the hapten diphenylcyclopropenone (DPC). All receptors derive from a man aged 18-30 years with alopecia areata. Some clones in this sample may be carry-over from other donors' samples.

This clonotype showed up many times. This sequence joins TRBV10-3 and TRBJ2-1, with 7 bases matching TRBD2. This CDR3 is built from 14 residues. V trimming: 10 bases; J trimming: 5 bases; junction bases outside the gene matches: 11. Germline CDR1 reads ENHRY; CDR2 reads SYGVKD. CDR3 residues: CASQERGTNNEQFF. In DNA, the CDR3 is TGTGCCAGCCAAGAGCGGGGCACTAACAATGAGCAGTTCTTC.

The J gene is TRBJ1-5, the V gene TRBV27; D is unclear. CDR1 MNHEY and CDR2 SMNVEV come from the germline V gene (reference sequence). The CDR3 is 16 amino acids. The V end lost 2 bases, the J end lost 7 bases, and 18 bases lay between the germline ends. For the CDR3, the DNA is TGTGCCAGCAGTTTAATGGCAACATCTGTGCGGCAGCCCCAGCATTTT. It specifies CASSLMATSVRQPQHF.

This clonotype appeared a few times. The missing conserved phenylalanine or tryptophan at the end of this CDR3 makes a read error likely. This chain connects TRBV6-6 to TRBJ1-2; TRBD1 matches at 8 bases. Germline trimming cut 6 bases from V and 0 bases from J; bases unmatched to any gene: 18. Germline-derived CDR1 and CDR2 are MNHNY and SVGAGI (reference sequence). The length of the CDR3 is 19 residues. CDR3 loop: CASSQVSGTGFFTNYGYTL. CDR3 DNA sequence: TGTGCCAGCAGCCAAGTTTCCGGGACAGGCTTCTTCACTAACTATGGCTACACCCTC.

The chain carries TRBV5-5 and TRBJ2-5, with 12 bases identical to TRBD2. The J segment lost 2 bases and the V segment lost 3 bases, leaving 2 bases of the junction unmatched. Germline CDR1 reads SGHKS; CDR2 reads YYEKEE (reference sequence). The CDR3 is 15 amino acids. Written as DNA, the CDR3 is TGTGCCAGCAGCTGGACTAGCGGGGTACAAGAGACCCAGTACTTC. It encodes CASSWTSGVQETQYF.

This clonotype occurred a few times. J is TRBJ1-5 and V is TRBV7-2, with D unresolved. Trimming pared 0 bases from V and 7 bases from J, leaving 7 bases between. CDR3 length: 13 amino acids. Looked up from germline, CDR1 is SGHTA and CDR2 is FQGNSA. The CDR3 nucleotides are TGTGCCAGCAGCTTAGCAGAGGCGCAGCCCCAGCATTTT. Protein sequence: CASSLAEAQPQHF. Full variable domain (outside the CDR3, taken from reference TRBV7-2 and TRBJ1-5): GAGVSQSPSNKVTEKGKDVELRCDPISGHTALYWYRQSLGQGLEFLIYFQGNSAPDKSGLPSDRFSAERTGGSVSTLTIQRTQQEDSAVYLCASSLAEAQPQHFGDGTRLSIL.